Shown below are 23 T cell receptor beta chains from a single sample sequenced in a study of cytomegalovirus exposure and HLA in healthy donors. 60 Vbeta and 13 Jbeta primers were used in PCR. Libraries were prepared by immunoSEQ multiplex PCR; TCRdb keeps only in-frame clonotypes and omits some of them. The table has fewer than 200,000 clones, approximately 80% seen once. The material sequenced was PBMCs. The receptors were gathered from a woman aged 35 to 49 in good health and CMV-seropositive.

This clone has a handful of counts. The CDR3 coding sequence is TGTGCCAGCACGGATCAGCCCCAGCATTTT. This sequence encodes CASTDQPQHF. This chain links TRBV6-1 with TRBJ1-5; D gene uncertain. Germline CDR1 and CDR2: MNHNS and SASEGT. The CDR3 runs to 10 residues. Trimming cost V 7 bases and J 5 bases, with 3 bases left between them.

This chain uses TRBV5-5 with TRBJ1-5; weak D call: TRBD1 (5 bases). CDR1 SGHKS and CDR2 YYEKEE come from the germline V gene (reference sequence). The CDR3 extends over 15 amino acids. The ends were cut back, 4 bases at V and 9 bases at J, with 20 bases in the middle. CDR3 sequence: CASSPPSDISGPQHF. DNA for the CDR3: TGTGCCAGCAGCCCACCCTCGGACATTTCGGGGCCCCAGCATTTT.

The chain joins TRBV30 to TRBJ1-1; possible D gene TRBD1, 6 bases. The V gene lost 4 bases and the J gene lost 1 base, with 13 bases spanning the gap. Germline CDR1 reads GTSNPN; CDR2 reads SVGIG (reference sequence). This CDR3 contains 14 residues. The chain's CDR3 is CAWNKGGGNTEAFF. The CDR3 DNA follows: TGTGCCTGGAATAAGGGAGGGGGGAACACTGAAGCTTTCTTT. Full variable domain (missing parts from reference TRBV30 and TRBJ1-1): SQTIHQWPATLVQPVGSPLSLECTVEGTSNPNLYWYRQAAGRGLQLLFYSVGIGQISSEVPQNLSASRPQDRQFILSSKKLLLSDSGFYLCAWNKGGGNTEAFFGQGTRLTVV.

About this clone: At the DNA level, this CDR3 is encoded by other sequences in the same sample as well. V is TRBV7-2 and J is TRBJ2-3; tentative D call: TRBD1 (6 bases). CDR1 and CDR2 (germline): SGHTA, FQGNSA. The CDR3 consists of 13 residues. The V end lost 4 bases, the J end lost 3 bases, and 8 bases lay between the germline ends. The CDR3, as DNA: TGTGCCAGCAGCTCACAGGGAACAGATACGCAGTATTTT. Encoded protein: CASSSQGTDTQYF.

V usage is TRBV7-9 and J usage is TRBJ2-7, with TRBD1 as a possible D gene (5 bases). Trimming shortened V by 1 base and J by 0 bases, and 7 bases separated the two germline ends. The CDR3 has 14 amino acids. CDR1 is SEHNR and CDR2 is FQNEAQ in the germline V gene (reference sequence). This CDR3 reads CASSLGQSSYEQYF. DNA of the CDR3: TGTGCCAGCAGCTTAGGACAGAGCTCCTACGAGCAGTACTTC.

The chain joins TRBV7-2 to TRBJ2-1; TRBD2 matches 14 bases. The junction had 4 bases not matched to a gene; V was cut back by 5 bases and J by 4 bases. This CDR3 spans 16 amino acids. Germline V gene lookup returns CDR1 SGHTA and CDR2 FQGNSA. This CDR3 reads CASSPGTSGSYNEQFF. CDR3 DNA sequence: TGTGCCAGCAGCCCGGGGACTAGCGGGAGTTACAATGAGCAGTTCTTC. Full variable domain (rest looked up from reference TRBV7-2 and TRBJ2-1): GAGVSQSPSNKVTEKGKDVELRCDPISGHTALYWYRQSLGQGLEFLIYFQGNSAPDKSGLPSDRFSAERTGGSVSTLTIQRTQQEDSAVYLCASSPGTSGSYNEQFFGPGTRLTVL.

A remark on this clone: The junction differs from germline at one of its ends, possibly a read error. In nucleotides, the CDR3 is TGTTCCAGCAGCTTAGAGTCAGGTGGCTACACCTTC. Protein: CSSSLESGGYTF. J is TRBJ1-2 and V is TRBV7-9; D not resolved. The CDR3 runs to 12 residues. Germline assignment: CDR1 SEHNR and CDR2 FQNEAQ (reference sequence).

V usage is TRBV10-2 and J usage is TRBJ1-1; 10 nucleotides agree with TRBD1. J was trimmed by 0 bases and V by 3 bases; bases with no gene match: 13. The CDR3 consists of 19 residues. Germline V CDR1 and CDR2: WSHSY, SAAADI. The DNA for the CDR3 is TGCGCCAGCAGTGACCCCTATAGACAGGGGGCGGTTATGAACACTGAAGCTTTCTTT. This encodes CASSDPYRQGAVMNTEAFF.

This clone showed up just a few times. The chain recombines TRBV6-5 with TRBJ1-2; D gene ambiguous. CDR1 and CDR2 from the germline V gene are MNHEY and SVGAGI. V lost 0 bases to trimming and J lost 8 bases, with 16 bases between them. The CDR3 contains 15 residues. CDR3 bases: TGTGCCAGCAGTTACTCGACTACGGTGACTGGGGGCTACACCTTC. It codes for CASSYSTTVTGGYTF.

The genes are TRBV2 and TRBJ1-5, with D unresolved. Germline CDR1 is SNHLY and CDR2 is FYNNEI. Between the trimmed V and J ends, which lost 7 bases and 3 bases, there was a span of 10 bases. CDR3 length: 13 amino acids. CDR3 loop: CASKRALNQPQHF. The CDR3 DNA sequence: TGTGCCAGCAAGAGGGCCCTCAATCAGCCCCAGCATTTT.

This sequence joins TRBV4-2 and TRBJ2-2; possibly TRBD2 for D (5 bases). This CDR3 spans 13 amino acids. Germline V lookup: CDR1 LGHNA, CDR2 YNFKEQ. V lost 8 bases and J lost 1, with 8 bases in between. The chain's CDR3 is CASLALNTGELFF. CDR3 coding DNA: TGTGCCAGCTTAGCGTTGAACACCGGGGAGCTGTTTTTT.

This CDR3 is CASSPLGVEAFF. CDR3 DNA sequence: TGTGCCAGCTCACCACTAGGAGTTGAAGCTTTCTTT. The chain combines TRBV18 with TRBJ1-1; D remains ambiguous. The V and J ends lost 1 base and 7 bases respectively, with 7 bases between them. CDR3 length equals 12 residues. Looked up from germline, CDR1 is KGHSH and CDR2 is LQKENI.

This clone showed up just a few times. The chain recombines TRBV10-1 with TRBJ2-7; perhaps TRBD1 as D (6 bases). CDR3 length: 15 residues. V lost 0 bases, J lost 4 bases, and 13 bases lay in between. Germline loops: CDR1 WNHNN, CDR2 SYGVQD (reference sequence). CDR3 sequence reads: CASSESSTGLYEQYF. The CDR3 bases are TGCGCCAGCAGTGAGTCGAGTACAGGGTTGTACGAGCAGTACTTC.

The chain couples TRBV7-9 to TRBJ1-2; 8 nucleotides align to TRBD1. Germline CDR1 and CDR2: SEHNR and FQNEAQ (reference sequence). The CDR3 is made up of 13 amino acids. The V segment lost 5 bases and the J segment 9 bases; nucleotides outside the gene matches: 8. CDR3 sequence: CASSQGDRSRYTF. The CDR3 DNA sequence: TGTGCCAGCAGCCAGGGGGACAGGTCTCGCTACACCTTC.

J is TRBJ2-7 and V is TRBV5-1, with 9 bases lining up with TRBD1. V gave up 7 bases and J gave up 5 bases; unmatched junction bases: 19. CDR3 length: 17 amino acids. The V gene's germline CDR1 is SGHRS and CDR2 YFSETQ. The CDR3 loop reads CASAGNPPGQGPHEQYF. CDR3 bases: TGCGCCAGCGCTGGGAACCCGCCGGGACAGGGTCCCCACGAGCAGTACTTC. The full variable domain, with the rest looked up from reference TRBV5-1 and TRBJ2-7, is KAGVTQTPRYLIKTRGQQVTLSCSPISGHRSVSWYQQTPGQGLQFLFEYFSETQRNKGNFPGRFSGRQFSNSRSEMNVSTLELGDSALYLCASAGNPPGQGPHEQYFGPGTRLTVT.

The rearrangement joins TRBV11-3 to TRBJ2-7, with 8 bases aligning to TRBD1. The CDR3 length is 13 residues. Germline CDR1 is SGHNT and CDR2 is YENEEA. Trimming cost V 7 bases and J 2 bases; bases outside gene matches: 4. CDR3 sequence: CASTGQGPYEQYF. CDR3 sequence (DNA): TGTGCCAGCACTGGACAGGGCCCCTACGAGCAGTACTTC.

The chain links TRBV7-2 to TRBJ1-4; D is perhaps TRBD1 (6 bases). Trimming stripped 6 bases from V and 2 bases from J, with 7 bases between. Germline V gives CDR1 SGHTA, CDR2 FQGNSA. The CDR3 length is 13 residues. Here the CDR3 DNA reads TGTGCCAGCAGTACAGGGACTAATGAAAAACTGTTTTTT. It codes for CASSTGTNEKLFF. Drawing the rest from reference TRBV7-2 and TRBJ1-4, the complete variable domain is GAGVSQSPSNKVTEKGKDVELRCDPISGHTALYWYRQSLGQGLEFLIYFQGNSAPDKSGLPSDRFSAERTGGSVSTLTIQRTQQEDSAVYLCASSTGTNEKLFFGSGTQLSVL.

The chain has TRBV5-1 and TRBJ2-1; D is unresolved. Germline V gene sequence: CDR1 SGHRS, CDR2 YFSETQ. Trimming pared 4 bases from V and 4 bases from J, leaving 6 bases between. CDR3 length equals 12 residues. Here the CDR3 DNA reads TGCGCCAGCAGCCCCGGTTACAATGAGCAGTTCTTC. This gives the protein CASSPGYNEQFF. Complete variable domain (other parts from reference TRBV5-1 and TRBJ2-1): KAGVTQTPRYLIKTRGQQVTLSCSPISGHRSVSWYQQTPGQGLQFLFEYFSETQRNKGNFPGRFSGRQFSNSRSEMNVSTLELGDSALYLCASSPGYNEQFFGPGTRLTVL.

A remark on this clone: At one end the junction does not follow the germline gene, possibly because of a read error. The V call is TRBV30, the J call TRBJ1-2; 11 bases line up with TRBD1. Germline loops: CDR1 GTSNPN, CDR2 SVGIG (reference sequence). The CDR3 runs 13 residues. The CDR3 loop reads CAWSLGQGAPHLF. The CDR3 nucleotides read TGTGCCTGGAGTCTCGGACAGGGGGCGCCTCACCTCTTC.

Points on this clone: Other DNA sequences in the sample encode the same CDR3. The rearrangement joins TRBV6-1 to TRBJ2-5; 11 bases fit TRBD2. V lost 0 bases and J lost 2; bases outside the gene matches: 2. CDR1 is MNHNS, CDR2 SASEGT, per germline. The CDR3 is 16 amino acids. DNA for the CDR3: TGTGCCAGCAGTGAAGCGTTAGCGGGGGGGCAAGAGACCCAGTACTTC. The encoded protein is CASSEALAGGQETQYF.

Only a few counts were recorded for this clone. V is TRBV6-6 and J is TRBJ1-4; 8 bases line up with TRBD1. CDR1 and CDR2 from the germline V gene are MNHNY and SVGAGI (reference sequence). Trimming took 6 bases from V and 4 from J; bases not matched to a gene: 1. This CDR3 region has 13 residues. CDR3 nucleotide sequence: TGTGCCAGCAGGGACAGGGTTAATGAAAAACTGTTTTTT. This gives the protein CASRDRVNEKLFF.

This clone has only one observation. The chain has TRBV28 and TRBJ1-2, with D perhaps TRBD1 (6 bases). This CDR3 has 14 residues. The V gene lost 5 bases and the J gene lost 5 bases, with 15 bases spanning the gap. From germline, CDR1 is MDHEN and CDR2 SYDVKM. The CDR3 bases are TGTGCCAGCAGTGGCGGGGGCGCGGGATATGGCTACACCTTC. Protein: CASSGGGAGYGYTF.

The chain's CDR3 is CASSLGLAADTQYF. The CDR3 nucleotides read TGTGCCAGCAGCTTAGGGCTAGCGGCAGATACGCAGTATTTT. The chain recombines TRBV7-2 with TRBJ2-3; 7 bases line up with TRBD2. The germline V gene encodes CDR1 SGHTA and CDR2 FQGNSA. Unmatched junction bases numbered 2, after V lost 1 base and J lost 4 bases. The CDR3 is 14 amino acids.